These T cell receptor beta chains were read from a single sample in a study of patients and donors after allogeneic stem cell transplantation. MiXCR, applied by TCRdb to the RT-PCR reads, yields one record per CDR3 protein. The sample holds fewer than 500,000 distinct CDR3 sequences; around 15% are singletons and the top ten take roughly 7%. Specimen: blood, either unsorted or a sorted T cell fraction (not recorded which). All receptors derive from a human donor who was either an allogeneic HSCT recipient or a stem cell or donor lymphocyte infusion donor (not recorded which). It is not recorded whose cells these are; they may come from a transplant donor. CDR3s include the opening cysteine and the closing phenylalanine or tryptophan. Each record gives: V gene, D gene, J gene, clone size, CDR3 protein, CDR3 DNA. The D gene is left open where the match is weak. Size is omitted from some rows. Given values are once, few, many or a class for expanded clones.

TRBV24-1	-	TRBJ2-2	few	CATFSPGELFF	TGTGCCACCTTCTCTCCCGGGGAGCTGTTTTTT
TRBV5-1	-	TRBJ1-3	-	CASSLVGLPSSGNTIYF	TGCGCCAGCAGCTTGGTGGGTTTACCCAGCTCTGGAAACACCATATATTTT
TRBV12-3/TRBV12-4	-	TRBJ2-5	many	CASRTDLETQYF	TGTGCCAGCAGGACAGACTTGGAGACCCAGTACTTC
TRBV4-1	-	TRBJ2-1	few	CASSQDHGTVSYNEQFF	TGCGCCAGCAGCCAAGATCATGGGACTGTCTCCTACAATGAGCAGTTCTTC
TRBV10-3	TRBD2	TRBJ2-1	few	CAISVAGREGRYNEQFF	TGTGCCATCAGTGTCGCGGGGCGGGAGGGCCGGTACAATGAGCAGTTCTTC
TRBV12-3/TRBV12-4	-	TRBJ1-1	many	CASSFSGRDTEAFF	TGTGCCAGCAGTTTTTCAGGGAGAGACACTGAAGCTTTCTTT
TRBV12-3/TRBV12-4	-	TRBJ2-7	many	CASSQENTAYEQYF	TGTGCCAGCAGTCAAGAAAATACGGCGTACGAGCAGTACTTC
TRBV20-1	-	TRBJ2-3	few	CSARIQGANTQYF	TGCAGTGCTAGGATCCAGGGAGCAAATACGCAGTATTTT
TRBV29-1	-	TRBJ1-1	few	CSVPLTGTEAFF	TGCAGCGTTCCGCTGACTGGGACTGAAGCTTTCTTT
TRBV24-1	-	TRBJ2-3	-	CATSATRGMTEGMDTQYF	TGTGCCACCAGTGCGACTAGGGGAATGACTGAGGGTATGGATACGCAGTATTTT
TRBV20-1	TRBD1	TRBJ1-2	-	CSAREDRGPVGYGYTF	TGCAGTGCTAGAGAGGACAGGGGGCCAGTCGGCTATGGCTACACCTTC
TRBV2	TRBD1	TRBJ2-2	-	CASIPSKGQINTGELFF	TGTGCCAGCATCCCGAGTAAGGGACAGATAAACACCGGGGAGCTGTTTTTT
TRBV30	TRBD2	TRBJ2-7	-	CAWSGLAGGYEQYF	TGTGCCTGGAGCGGACTAGCGGGGGGCTACGAGCAGTACTTC
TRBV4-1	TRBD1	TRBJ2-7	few	CASSQDGQGIYEQYF	TGCGCCAGCAGCCAAGATGGACAGGGGATCTACGAGCAGTACTTC
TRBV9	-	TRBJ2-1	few	CASSVEGGRNEQFF	TGTGCCAGCAGCGTAGAGGGGGGGAGAAATGAGCAGTTCTTC
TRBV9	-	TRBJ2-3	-	CASSVVGDPSTDTQYF	TGTGCCAGCAGCGTAGTGGGGGACCCTAGCACAGATACGCAGTATTTT
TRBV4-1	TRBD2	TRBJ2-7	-	CASSQGTSGLKDEQYF	TGCGCCAGCAGCCAGGGAACTAGCGGGCTTAAAGACGAGCAGTACTTC
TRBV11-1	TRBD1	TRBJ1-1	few	CASSLDPGGVTEAFF	TGTGCCAGCAGCTTAGACCCAGGGGGAGTGACTGAAGCTTTCTTT
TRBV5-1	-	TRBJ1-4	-	CASSFSPGTNEKLFF	TGCGCCAGCAGCTTTTCCCCGGGCACTAATGAAAAACTGTTTTTT
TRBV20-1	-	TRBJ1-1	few	CSARGGALGNTEAFF	TGCAGTGCTAGGGGCGGGGCCCTTGGGAACACTGAAGCTTTCTTT
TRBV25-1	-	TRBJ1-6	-	CASSEGSGVNSPLHF	TGTGCCAGCAGTGAAGGGTCAGGGGTCAATTCACCCCTCCACTTT
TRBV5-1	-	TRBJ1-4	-	CASSLVRDALATNEKLFF	TGCGCCAGCAGCTTGGTAAGGGACGCCCTTGCAACTAATGAAAAACTGTTTTTT
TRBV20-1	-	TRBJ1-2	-	CSASGDYGYTF	TGCAGTGCGTCGGGGGACTATGGCTACACCTTC
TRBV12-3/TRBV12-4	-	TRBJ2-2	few	CASSLKQGPRPGELFF	TGTGCCAGCAGTTTGAAGCAAGGCCCGAGGCCCGGGGAGCTGTTTTTT
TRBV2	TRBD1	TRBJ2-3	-	CASGFGTGTSTDTQYF	TGTGCCAGCGGATTCGGGACAGGGACTAGCACAGATACGCAGTATTTT
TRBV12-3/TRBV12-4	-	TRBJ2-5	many	CASSHPAAGRETQYF	TGTGCCAGCAGTCACCCCGCGGCCGGTAGGGAGACCCAGTACTTC
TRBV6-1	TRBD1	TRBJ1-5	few	CASSTGTVNQPQHF	TGTGCCAGCAGCACCGGGACAGTCAATCAGCCCCAGCATTTT
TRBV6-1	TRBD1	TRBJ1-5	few	CASSEVRGQGNQPQHF	TGTGCCAGCAGTGAAGTGAGGGGACAGGGTAACCAGCCCCAGCATTTT
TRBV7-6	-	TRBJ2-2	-	CASSLSPGAPNTGELFF	TGTGCCAGCAGCTTATCCCCGGGGGCTCCGAACACCGGGGAGCTGTTTTTT
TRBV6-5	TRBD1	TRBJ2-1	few	CATHRGDEQFF	TGTGCCACACACAGGGGCGATGAGCAGTTCTTC
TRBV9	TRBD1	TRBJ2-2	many	CASSGTGNTGELFF	TGTGCCAGCAGTGGGACAGGAAACACCGGGGAGCTGTTTTTT
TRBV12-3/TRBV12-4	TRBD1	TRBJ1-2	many	CASSYTGDYGYTF	TGTGCCAGCAGCTATACAGGGGACTATGGCTACACCTTC
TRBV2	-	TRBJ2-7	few	CASSDDRQISYEQYF	TGTGCCAGCAGTGATGATAGACAGATCTCCTACGAGCAGTACTTC
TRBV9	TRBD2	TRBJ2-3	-	CASSYLTAGGLAGAGDTQYF	TGTGCCAGCAGCTACCTGACCGCGGGAGGGCTAGCGGGAGCGGGAGATACGCAGTATTTT
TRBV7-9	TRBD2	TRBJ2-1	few	CASSTVSGGLYNEQFF	TGTGCCAGCAGCACCGTTAGCGGGGGTCTCTACAATGAGCAGTTCTTC